This TCR beta chain derives from a study of CD8 T cells in ankylosing spondylitis. The study, taken as a whole, reports: Disease-linked clones proved CD8+ and comparatively uncommon in peripheral blood. What appeared characteristic of ankylosing spondylitis blood was a TCR beta motif of 7 or 8 highly homologous variants.

About this clonotype: What it binds is unknown. Germline and junction disagree at one end, which may indicate a read error.

By quantitative 5'-RACE with molecular barcodes, the TCR beta libraries were made. Each CDR3 protein gets one entry after TCRdb re-called the 5' RACE reads with MiXCR. This table holds around 890,000 distinct CDR3 sequences, 10% to 15% found once. This receptor was taken from a male donor with ankylosing spondylitis. Sequencing was performed on blood, either unsorted or a sorted T cell fraction (not recorded which).

The DNA of the CDR3 is TGTGCCAGCAGAAAAACTAGTTACAATGAGCAGCTCTTC. This gives the protein CASRKTSYNEQLF. The rearrangement joins TRBV6-1 to TRBJ2-1; a possible D gene is TRBD2 (5 bases). The germline CDR1 and CDR2 sequences are MNHNS and SASEGT. The CDR3 is 13 amino acids.